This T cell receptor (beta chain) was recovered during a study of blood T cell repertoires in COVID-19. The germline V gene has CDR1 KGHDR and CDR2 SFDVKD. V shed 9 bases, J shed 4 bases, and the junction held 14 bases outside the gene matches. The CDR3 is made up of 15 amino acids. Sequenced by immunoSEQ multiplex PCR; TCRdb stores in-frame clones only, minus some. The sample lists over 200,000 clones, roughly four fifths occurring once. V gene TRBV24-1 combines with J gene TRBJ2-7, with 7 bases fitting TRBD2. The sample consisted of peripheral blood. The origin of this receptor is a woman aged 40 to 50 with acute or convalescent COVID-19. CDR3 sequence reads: CATDHEALAEYEQYF. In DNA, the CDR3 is TGTGCCACCGATCACGAGGCCCTAGCGGAATACGAGCAGTACTTC.